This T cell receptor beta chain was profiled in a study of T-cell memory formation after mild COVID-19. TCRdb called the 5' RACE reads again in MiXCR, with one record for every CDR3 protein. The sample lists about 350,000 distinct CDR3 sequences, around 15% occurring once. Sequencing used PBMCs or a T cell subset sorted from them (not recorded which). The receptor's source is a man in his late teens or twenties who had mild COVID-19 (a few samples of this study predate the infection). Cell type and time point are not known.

The CDR3, as DNA: TGTGCCAGCAGCTTAAGGGCTGGGTATGGCTACACCTTC. It encodes CASSLRAGYGYTF. This sequence joins TRBV7-9 and TRBJ1-2, with unresolved D. The length of the CDR3 is 13 residues. Germline V gene sequence: CDR1 SEHNR, CDR2 FQNEAQ (reference sequence). V lost 2 bases and J 5 bases, leaving 9 bases between the germline ends.